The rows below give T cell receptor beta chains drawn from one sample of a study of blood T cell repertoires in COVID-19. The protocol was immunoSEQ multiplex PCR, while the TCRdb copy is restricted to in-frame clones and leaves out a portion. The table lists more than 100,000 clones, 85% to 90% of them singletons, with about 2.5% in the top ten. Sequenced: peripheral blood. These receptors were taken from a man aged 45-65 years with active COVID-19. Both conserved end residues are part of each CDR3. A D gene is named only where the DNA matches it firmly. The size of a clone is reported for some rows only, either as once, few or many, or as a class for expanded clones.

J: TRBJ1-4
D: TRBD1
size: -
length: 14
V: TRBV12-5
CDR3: CASGLDRGREKLFF
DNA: TGTGCTAGTGGCCTGGACAGGGGCAGGGAAAAACTGTTTTTT

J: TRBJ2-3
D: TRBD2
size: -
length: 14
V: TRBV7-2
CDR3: CASSWTSGGGTQYF
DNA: TGTGCCAGCAGCTGGACTAGCGGGGGAGGTACGCAGTATTTT

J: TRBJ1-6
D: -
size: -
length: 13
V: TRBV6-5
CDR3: CASSYSLDSPLHF
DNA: TGTGCCAGCAGTTACTCACTAGATTCACCCCTCCACTTT

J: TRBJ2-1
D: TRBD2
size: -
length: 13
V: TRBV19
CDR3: CASSIAGRGEQFF
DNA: TGTGCCAGTAGTATTGCGGGGAGGGGTGAGCAGTTCTTC

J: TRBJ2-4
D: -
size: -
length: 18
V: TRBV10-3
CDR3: CAISDTQSGKLDKNIQYF
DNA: TGTGCCATCAGTGACACCCAGTCAGGGAAGTTGGACAAAAACATTCAGTACTTC

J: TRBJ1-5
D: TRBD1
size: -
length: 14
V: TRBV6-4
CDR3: CASSADTGDQPQHF
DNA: TGTGCCAGCAGTGCCGATACAGGGGACCAGCCCCAGCATTTT

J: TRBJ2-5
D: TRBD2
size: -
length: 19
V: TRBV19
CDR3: CASSIDLRTSGGAATTQYF
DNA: TGTGCCAGTAGTATAGATCTAAGGACTAGCGGGGGGGCCGCGACGACCCAGTACTTC

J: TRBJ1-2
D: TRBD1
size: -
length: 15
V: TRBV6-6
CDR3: CASTPGQGLSYGYTF
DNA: TGTGCCAGCACCCCCGGACAGGGGCTCAGCTATGGCTACACCTTC

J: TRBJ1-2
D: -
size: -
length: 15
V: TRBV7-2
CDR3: CASSQQGQLNYGYTF
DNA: TGTGCCAGCAGCCAGCAAGGACAGCTTAACTATGGCTACACCTTC

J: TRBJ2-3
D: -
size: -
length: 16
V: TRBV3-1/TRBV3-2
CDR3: CASSQDSLEFTDTQYF
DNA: TGTGCCAGCAGCCAAGATTCACTGGAGTTCACAGATACGCAGTATTTT

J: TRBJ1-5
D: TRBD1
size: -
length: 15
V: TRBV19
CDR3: CASRTGWGLYQPQHF
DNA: TGTGCCAGTAGGACAGGGTGGGGGCTTTATCAGCCCCAGCATTTT

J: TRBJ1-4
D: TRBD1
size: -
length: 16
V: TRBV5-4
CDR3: CASSWGSGTGNEKLFF
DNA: TGTGCCAGCAGCTGGGGCTCCGGGACAGGAAATGAAAAACTGTTTTTT

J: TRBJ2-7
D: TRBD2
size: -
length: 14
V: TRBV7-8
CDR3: CASSLTGTSSEQYF
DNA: TGTGCCAGCAGCCTTACCGGGACTAGTAGCGAGCAGTACTTC

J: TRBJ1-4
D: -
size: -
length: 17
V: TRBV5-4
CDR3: CASSQWTQGIANEKLFF
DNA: TGTGCCAGCAGCCAGTGGACCCAGGGTATAGCTAATGAAAAACTGTTTTTT

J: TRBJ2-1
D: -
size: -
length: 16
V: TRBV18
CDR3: CASSPPGSPSYNEQFF
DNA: TGTGCCAGCTCACCACCGGGGAGCCCGTCCTACAATGAGCAGTTCTTC

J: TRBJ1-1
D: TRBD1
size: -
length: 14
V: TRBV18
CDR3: CASSRDRVNTEAFF
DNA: TGTGCCAGCTCACGGGACAGGGTGAACACTGAAGCTTTCTTT

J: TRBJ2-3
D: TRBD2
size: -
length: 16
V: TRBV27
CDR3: CASSPGTSGGRGTQYF
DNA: TGTGCCAGCAGTCCTGGGACTAGCGGGGGCCGCGGCACGCAGTATTTT

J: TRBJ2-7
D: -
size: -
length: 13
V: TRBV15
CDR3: CATSPTETYEQYF
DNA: TGTGCCACCAGCCCCACAGAGACCTACGAGCAGTACTTC

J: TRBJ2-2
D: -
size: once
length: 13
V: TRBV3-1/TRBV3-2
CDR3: CASSQGAHGELFF
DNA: TGTGCCAGCAGCCAGGGGGCCCACGGGGAGCTGTTTTTT

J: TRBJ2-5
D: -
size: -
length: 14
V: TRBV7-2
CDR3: CASSLGGGLETQYF
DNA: TGTGCCAGCAGCTTAGGGGGGGGCTTGGAGACCCAGTACTTC

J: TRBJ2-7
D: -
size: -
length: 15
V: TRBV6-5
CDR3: CASSNRDTSSYEQYF
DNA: TGTGCCAGCTCCAACCGGGACACTTCCTCCTACGAGCAGTACTTC

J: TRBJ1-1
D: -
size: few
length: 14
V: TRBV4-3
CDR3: CASSSHLGGTEAFF
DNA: TGCGCCAGCAGCTCACACCTCGGGGGCACTGAAGCTTTCTTT

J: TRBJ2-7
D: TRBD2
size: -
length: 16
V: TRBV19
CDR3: CASSIEGTSVKYEQYF
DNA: TGTGCCAGTAGTATAGAAGGGACTAGCGTAAAGTACGAGCAGTACTTC